Here is one TCR beta chain with its context. With MiXCR, TCRdb reprocessed the PCR reads. The repertoire consists of 7,000 to 10,000 clones, with roughly a quarter occurring once and the leading ten covering roughly 16%. Trimming removed 1 base at V and 7 bases at J, with 14 bases between. This CDR3 region has 15 residues. This entry is derived from a study of metastatic and nonmetastatic thyroid tumors. Not a single patient had been given any form of treatment at any point before undergoing thyroid surgery. The chain carries TRBV12-3 or TRBV12-4 and TRBJ2-1, with D possibly matching TRBD1 (5 bases). Material for sequencing was tumor tissue. The receptor comes from a female donor with papillary thyroid cancer or a benign thyroid nodule (not recorded which). Some clones in this sample may be carry-over from other donors' samples. In DNA, the CDR3 is TGTGCCAGCAGTTTAGTAGTAGGACAATTGAATGAGCAGTTCTTC. Protein product: CASSLVVGQLNEQFF.